This T cell receptor (beta chain) was profiled in a study of regulatory T cells in long-lasting Graves disease. Study overall: New Graves' disease cases had less than 3 months of antithyroid drugs.

For TCR beta, libraries came from iRepertoire HTBI primers and Arm-PCR of CDR3 regions. TCRdb fed the multiplex PCR reads into MiXCR, producing one record per CDR3 protein. The sample lists 550,000 or so distinct CDR3 sequences, approximately 12% seen once, with 8% to 10% in the top ten. Noted time point: newly diagnosed GD, antithyroid drugs for less than 3 months. PBMC RNA was the source of the TCR library. Many counts were recorded for this clonotype. A further study also used this sample, focusing on T cells in Graves' hyperthyroidism and ophthalmopathy. Per that study: HTBI primers were used for first-round RT-PCR of the TCR CDR3.

The source of this sequence is a woman aged 30 to 39 with Graves disease. The specimen was peripheral blood mononuclear cells (PBMCs), collected at new diagnosis, from a patient treated with antithyroid drugs.

The CDR3 region has the DNA TGCGCCAGCAGCCCTGGGCCTCGGGAGCAGTACTTC. This translates into CASSPGPREQYF. This sequence joins TRBV4-1 and TRBJ2-7; D is uncertain. The CDR3 sequence is 12 residues long. In germline, CDR1 is MGHRA, CDR2 YSYEKL. V was clipped by 4 bases and J by 7 bases, with 11 bases between them.